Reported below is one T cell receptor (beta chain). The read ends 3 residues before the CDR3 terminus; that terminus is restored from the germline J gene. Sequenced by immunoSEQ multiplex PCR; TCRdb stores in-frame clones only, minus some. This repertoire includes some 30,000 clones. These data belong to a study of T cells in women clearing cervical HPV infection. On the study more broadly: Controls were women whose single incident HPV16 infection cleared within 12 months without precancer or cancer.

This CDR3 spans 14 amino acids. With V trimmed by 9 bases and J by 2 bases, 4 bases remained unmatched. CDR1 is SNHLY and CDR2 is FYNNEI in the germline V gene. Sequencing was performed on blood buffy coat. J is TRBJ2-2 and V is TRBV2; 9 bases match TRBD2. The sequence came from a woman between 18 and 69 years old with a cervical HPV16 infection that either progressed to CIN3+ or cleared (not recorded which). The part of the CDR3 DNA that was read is TGTGCCAGAGGAGCGGGGGGAAACACCGGGGAG. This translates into CARGAGGNTGE. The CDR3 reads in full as CARGAGGNTGELFF.